The next 8 T cell receptor beta chains were all read from a single sample in a study of blood T cell repertoires in COVID-19. Clones were read by immunoSEQ multiplex PCR, and TCRdb kept only the in-frame ones, dropping some. The data show roughly 130,000 clones, 65% to 85% seen once. Sequenced material: peripheral blood. The receptor set was obtained from a man between 70 and 80 years old with acute or convalescent COVID-19.

The V gene is TRBV11-3, the J gene TRBJ2-7; D perhaps matches TRBD1 (6 bases). This CDR3 region has 12 residues. Trimming shortened V by 5 bases and J by 10 bases, and 15 bases separated the two germline ends. From germline, CDR1 is SGHNT and CDR2 YENEEA. For the CDR3, the DNA is TGTGCCAGCAGCCTCGGGACATTACATCAGTACTTC. Protein sequence: CASSLGTLHQYF.

A few counts support this clone. The gene calls are TRBV6-1 and TRBJ1-1; D is unresolved. This CDR3 region has 11 residues. Germline V gives CDR1 MNHNS, CDR2 SASEGT. V gave up 2 bases and J gave up 12 bases, with 10 bases separating them. The CDR3 DNA reads as TGTGCCAGCAGTGAACCCCTTTTTCCTTTCTTT. It codes for CASSEPLFPFF.

V usage is TRBV28 and J usage is TRBJ2-1; no clear D. This CDR3 contains 16 residues. Germline assignment: CDR1 MDHEN and CDR2 SYDVKM. Trimming removed 7 bases from V and 4 bases from J, with 20 bases in between. The CDR3 DNA sequence: TGTGCCAGCACCCTTAAAGCGACGCGGAAATACAATGAGCAGTTCTTC. This sequence encodes CASTLKATRKYNEQFF.

The V call is TRBV7-2, the J call TRBJ2-1, with 13 bases that match TRBD2. Losses at the gene ends were 5 bases for V and 7 bases for J; bases not matched to a gene: 5. Germline V lookup: CDR1 SGHTA, CDR2 FQGNSA. The CDR3 is 15 amino acids. The CDR3 DNA reads TGTGCCAGCAGCCCACTAGCGGGGGGGCTTAATGAGCAGTTCTTC. Translated: CASSPLAGGLNEQFF.

Of note for this clone: Other DNA sequences of this sample code for an identical CDR3. The gene calls are TRBV5-1 and TRBJ2-5; 9 nucleotides line up with TRBD2. V gave up 4 bases and J gave up 5 bases; unmatched junction bases: 9. Germline-derived CDR1 and CDR2 are SGHRS and YFSETQ. The CDR3 sequence is 15 residues long. The CDR3 DNA follows: TGCGCCAGCAGCCCGGGGACTAGCAGAGAGGAGACCCAGTACTTC. Translation: CASSPGTSREETQYF. Full variable domain (missing parts from reference TRBV5-1 and TRBJ2-5): KAGVTQTPRYLIKTRGQQVTLSCSPISGHRSVSWYQQTPGQGLQFLFEYFSETQRNKGNFPGRFSGRQFSNSRSEMNVSTLELGDSALYLCASSPGTSREETQYFGPGTRLLVL.

A few counts support this clone. The chain employs TRBV12-3 or TRBV12-4 and TRBJ2-7, with 7 bases identical to TRBD1. V shed 6 bases, J shed 5 bases, and the junction held 7 bases outside the gene matches. The CDR3 totals 13 residues. The CDR3 DNA follows: TGTGCCAGCAGCCGAACAGGGGACGACGAGCAGTACTTC. Its translation is CASSRTGDDEQYF.

This clone was counted only a few times. The CDR3 DNA reads TGTGCCAGCAGCTGGGGCACAGGGGGGGAGCAGTACTTC. The encoded protein is CASSWGTGGEQYF. The genes are TRBV7-9 and TRBJ2-7; the match to TRBD1 covers 8 bases. The J segment lost 7 bases and the V segment lost 4 bases, leaving 6 bases of the junction unmatched. Per the germline V gene, CDR1 is SEHNR and CDR2 is FQNEAQ (reference sequence). There are 13 residues in the CDR3.

The chain employs TRBV2 and TRBJ2-2; 8 positions match TRBD1. The CDR3 spans 15 residues. With 6 bases clipped from V and 3 bases from J, the junction kept 6 bases outside the gene matches. Germline V gives CDR1 SNHLY, CDR2 FYNNEI. In nucleotides, the CDR3 is TGTGCCAGCAGACTAACGGACAGGGACACCGGGGAGCTGTTTTTT. It encodes CASRLTDRDTGELFF. The full variable domain, completed using reference TRBV2 and TRBJ2-2, is EPEVTQTPSHQVTQMGQEVILRCVPISNHLYFYWYRQILGQKVEFLVSFYNNEISEKSEIFDDQFSVERPDGSNFTLKIRSTKLEDSAMYFCASRLTDRDTGELFFGEGSRLTVL.